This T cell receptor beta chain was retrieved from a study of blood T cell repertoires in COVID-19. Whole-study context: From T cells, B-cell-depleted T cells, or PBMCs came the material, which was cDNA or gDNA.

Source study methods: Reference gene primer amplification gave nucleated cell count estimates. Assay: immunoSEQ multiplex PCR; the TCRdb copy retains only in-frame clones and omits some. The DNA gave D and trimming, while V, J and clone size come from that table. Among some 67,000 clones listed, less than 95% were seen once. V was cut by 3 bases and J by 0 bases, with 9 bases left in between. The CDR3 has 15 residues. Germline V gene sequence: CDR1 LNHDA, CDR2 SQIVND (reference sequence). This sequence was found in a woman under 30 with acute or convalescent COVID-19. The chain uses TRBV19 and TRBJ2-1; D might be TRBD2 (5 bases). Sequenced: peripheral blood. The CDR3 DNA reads TGTGCCAGTAGTATTAGAACTAGCTCCTACAATGAGCAGTTCTTC. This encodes CASSIRTSSYNEQFF.